These T cell receptor beta chains were read from a single sample in a study of post-analysis software for immune sequencing data. Using its own MiXCR run on the PCR reads, TCRdb lists one record per CDR3 protein. The table lists approximately 570,000 distinct CDR3 sequences, about 40% of them singletons. Sequencing was done on a sample of blood. Receptors originate from a girl between 5 and 17 years old with multiple sclerosis. CDR3s include the opening cysteine and the closing phenylalanine or tryptophan.

>TRBV20-1|TRBJ1-2
CSARGLGANYGYTF
>TRBV20-1|TRBJ2-1
CSAGRVAGGLDNEQFF
>TRBV6-6|TRBJ2-1
CASSDPRVAPYNEQFF
>TRBV20-1|TRBJ2-5
CSVRGGLAEETQYF
>TRBV12-3/TRBV12-4|TRBJ2-3
CASSSRASGSITDTQYF
>TRBV12-3/TRBV12-4|TRBJ2-1
CASSPAGGIYNEQFF
>TRBV5-1|TRBJ2-5
CASSLSDSQETQYF
>TRBV27|TRBJ2-1
CASRLPASNEQFF
>TRBV6-6|TRBJ1-2
CASSRYVGQGNGYTF
>TRBV7-8|TRBJ1-5
CASTIGGGRQPQHF
>TRBV12-3/TRBV12-4|-
CTSSAGQEAYEQYF
>TRBV24-1|TRBJ2-1
CATRPSSGSGPNEQFF
>TRBV12-3/TRBV12-4|TRBJ2-1
CASSFGGSLTYNEQFF
>TRBV12-3/TRBV12-4|TRBJ2-7
CASSLDGGGPSYEQYF
>TRBV6-2/TRBV6-3|-
CASSQPTGRDIQYF
>TRBV20-1|TRBJ2-5
CSARTRRDQETQYF
>TRBV10-1|TRBJ2-1
CASSDASGSRDEQFF
>TRBV7-2|TRBJ1-4
CASSLSRGGEKLFF
>TRBV6-6|TRBJ2-3
CAGSLPTSPDTQYF
>TRBV9|TRBJ2-3
CASSVEAGTSGTDTQYF
>TRBV3-1|TRBJ2-3
CASSQDLLEGGTLTDTQYF
>TRBV12-3/TRBV12-4|TRBJ2-7
CASSLAWRGGYNEQYF
>TRBV5-1|TRBJ2-2
CASSLVGVNTGELFF
>TRBV20-1|TRBJ2-3
CSAGLAFSTGTQYF
>TRBV6-4|TRBJ2-3
CASSDSGGATDTQYF
>TRBV6-4|TRBJ2-1
CASSERGGPGNEQFF
>TRBV27|TRBJ2-7
CASSLGTVGTEQYF
>TRBV20-1|TRBJ2-1
CSATSPRGQETQFF
>TRBV7-6|TRBJ2-3
CASTARAGTSDPKDTQYF
>TRBV4-1|TRBJ1-4
CASSRDRNEKLFF
>TRBV7-9|TRBJ1-1
CASSTGPTEAFF
>TRBV7-9|TRBJ2-3
CASSSTGLDSYTQYF
>TRBV29-1|TRBJ1-1
CSVERGRGGLAFF
>TRBV6-5|TRBJ2-3
CASSLGTVPSNAASTDTQYF
>TRBV7-3|TRBJ2-1
CASSLMGTRGVNEQFF
>TRBV5-1|TRBJ2-3
CASSLEGGSTDTQYF
>TRBV2|TRBJ1-1
CASRQGRDTEAFF
>TRBV12-3/TRBV12-4|TRBJ1-5
CASSEAGTSQHF
>TRBV29-1|TRBJ2-5
CSVPTGGLETQYF
>TRBV6-5|TRBJ1-2
CATSETGGNYGYTF
>TRBV2|TRBJ2-7
CASSEVPGLAGLPYEQYF
>TRBV7-9|TRBJ2-7
CASSLYRDEYYEQYF
>TRBV5-1|TRBJ2-2
CASSPAMGYTGELFF
>TRBV5-8|TRBJ2-5
CASSSRGAGQETQYF
>TRBV7-2|TRBJ2-2
CASSLLEANTGELFF
>TRBV3-1|TRBJ2-5
CASSQELAGLGEQYF
>TRBV7-8|TRBJ1-5
CASSLAPYSNQPQHF
>TRBV2|TRBJ2-7
CASRTTPSSYEQYF
>TRBV12-3/TRBV12-4|TRBJ2-3
CASSPGQGNFDTQYF
>TRBV19|TRBJ2-2
CASSILDSLTGELFF
>TRBV12-3/TRBV12-4|TRBJ2-1
CASAWGEQFF
>TRBV29-1|TRBJ2-1
CSVEVVAANEQFF
>TRBV27|TRBJ2-1
CASSDRASSYNEQFF